This TCR beta chain is drawn from a study of cytomegalovirus exposure and HLA in healthy donors. Trimming cost V 1 base and J 2 bases; bases outside gene matches: 10. The CDR3 totals 17 residues. The germline CDR1 and CDR2 sequences are LGHNA and YSLEER. Of note for this clone: The antigen is not known.

PCR amplification relied on 60 Vbeta primers (plus 13 Jbeta primers). Original handling: A later analysis tallied 75 million to 80 million unique TCR beta chains, 8.5 million to 11 million of them shared. Assay: immunoSEQ multiplex PCR; the TCRdb copy retains only in-frame clones and omits some. From that table come the V and J calls and clone size; the DNA was used to work out D and trimming. This table holds 200,000 or so clones. Study-wide points: It has been reported that TCR beta sequences accurately predicted the HLA-A and HLA-B alleles of most subjects. Rarity characterized most TCR sequences, yet some public TCRs appeared in many donors. It was confirmed in vitro that a few of the CMV-associated chains were specific for CMV antigens.

The sequence was obtained from a boy under 18 in good health and CMV-seronegative. The V call is TRBV4-3, the J call TRBJ1-2; 7 nucleotides agree with TRBD1. The sequenced material came from PBMCs. The CDR3 here is CASSQATGNYRNYGYTF. As DNA, the CDR3 is TGCGCCAGCAGCCAAGCGACAGGGAATTACCGCAACTATGGCTACACCTTC.